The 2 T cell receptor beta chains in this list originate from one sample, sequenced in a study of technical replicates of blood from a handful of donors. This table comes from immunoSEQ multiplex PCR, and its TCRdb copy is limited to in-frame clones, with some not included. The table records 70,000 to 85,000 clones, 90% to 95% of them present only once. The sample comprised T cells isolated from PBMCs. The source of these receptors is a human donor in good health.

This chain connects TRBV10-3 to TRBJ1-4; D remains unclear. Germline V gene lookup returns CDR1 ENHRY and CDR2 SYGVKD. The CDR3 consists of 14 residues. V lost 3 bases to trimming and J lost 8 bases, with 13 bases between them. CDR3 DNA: TGTGCCATCAGTGACTCTTTTCTCCGGGAAAAACTGTTTTTT. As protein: CAISDSFLREKLFF.

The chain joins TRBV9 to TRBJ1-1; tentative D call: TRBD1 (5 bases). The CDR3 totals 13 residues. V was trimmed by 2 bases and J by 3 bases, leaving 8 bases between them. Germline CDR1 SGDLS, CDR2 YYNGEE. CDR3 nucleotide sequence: TGTGCCAGCAGCGTTTGGGACTACACTGAAGCTTTCTTT. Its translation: CASSVWDYTEAFF.